This TCR beta chain was captured by sequencing in a study of blood T cell repertoires in COVID-19. The repertoire was sequenced with immunoSEQ multiplex PCR; TCRdb's copy has only in-frame clones and lacks some. The data hold about 150,000 clones, with around 83% observed a single time. CDR1 is LGHNA and CDR2 is YNFKEQ in the germline V gene. The J segment lost 6 bases and the V segment lost 4 bases, leaving 10 bases of the junction unmatched. CDR3 length: 15 amino acids. This chain links TRBV4-2 with TRBJ2-7; TRBD2 agrees at 9 bases. The clonotype comes from a woman aged 55 to 70 with acute or convalescent COVID-19. Sequenced sample: peripheral blood. The CDR3 spells CASSRTGTSRGEQYV. The CDR3 DNA sequence: TGTGCCAGCAGCCGCACCGGGACTAGCAGAGGCGAGCAGTACGTC.